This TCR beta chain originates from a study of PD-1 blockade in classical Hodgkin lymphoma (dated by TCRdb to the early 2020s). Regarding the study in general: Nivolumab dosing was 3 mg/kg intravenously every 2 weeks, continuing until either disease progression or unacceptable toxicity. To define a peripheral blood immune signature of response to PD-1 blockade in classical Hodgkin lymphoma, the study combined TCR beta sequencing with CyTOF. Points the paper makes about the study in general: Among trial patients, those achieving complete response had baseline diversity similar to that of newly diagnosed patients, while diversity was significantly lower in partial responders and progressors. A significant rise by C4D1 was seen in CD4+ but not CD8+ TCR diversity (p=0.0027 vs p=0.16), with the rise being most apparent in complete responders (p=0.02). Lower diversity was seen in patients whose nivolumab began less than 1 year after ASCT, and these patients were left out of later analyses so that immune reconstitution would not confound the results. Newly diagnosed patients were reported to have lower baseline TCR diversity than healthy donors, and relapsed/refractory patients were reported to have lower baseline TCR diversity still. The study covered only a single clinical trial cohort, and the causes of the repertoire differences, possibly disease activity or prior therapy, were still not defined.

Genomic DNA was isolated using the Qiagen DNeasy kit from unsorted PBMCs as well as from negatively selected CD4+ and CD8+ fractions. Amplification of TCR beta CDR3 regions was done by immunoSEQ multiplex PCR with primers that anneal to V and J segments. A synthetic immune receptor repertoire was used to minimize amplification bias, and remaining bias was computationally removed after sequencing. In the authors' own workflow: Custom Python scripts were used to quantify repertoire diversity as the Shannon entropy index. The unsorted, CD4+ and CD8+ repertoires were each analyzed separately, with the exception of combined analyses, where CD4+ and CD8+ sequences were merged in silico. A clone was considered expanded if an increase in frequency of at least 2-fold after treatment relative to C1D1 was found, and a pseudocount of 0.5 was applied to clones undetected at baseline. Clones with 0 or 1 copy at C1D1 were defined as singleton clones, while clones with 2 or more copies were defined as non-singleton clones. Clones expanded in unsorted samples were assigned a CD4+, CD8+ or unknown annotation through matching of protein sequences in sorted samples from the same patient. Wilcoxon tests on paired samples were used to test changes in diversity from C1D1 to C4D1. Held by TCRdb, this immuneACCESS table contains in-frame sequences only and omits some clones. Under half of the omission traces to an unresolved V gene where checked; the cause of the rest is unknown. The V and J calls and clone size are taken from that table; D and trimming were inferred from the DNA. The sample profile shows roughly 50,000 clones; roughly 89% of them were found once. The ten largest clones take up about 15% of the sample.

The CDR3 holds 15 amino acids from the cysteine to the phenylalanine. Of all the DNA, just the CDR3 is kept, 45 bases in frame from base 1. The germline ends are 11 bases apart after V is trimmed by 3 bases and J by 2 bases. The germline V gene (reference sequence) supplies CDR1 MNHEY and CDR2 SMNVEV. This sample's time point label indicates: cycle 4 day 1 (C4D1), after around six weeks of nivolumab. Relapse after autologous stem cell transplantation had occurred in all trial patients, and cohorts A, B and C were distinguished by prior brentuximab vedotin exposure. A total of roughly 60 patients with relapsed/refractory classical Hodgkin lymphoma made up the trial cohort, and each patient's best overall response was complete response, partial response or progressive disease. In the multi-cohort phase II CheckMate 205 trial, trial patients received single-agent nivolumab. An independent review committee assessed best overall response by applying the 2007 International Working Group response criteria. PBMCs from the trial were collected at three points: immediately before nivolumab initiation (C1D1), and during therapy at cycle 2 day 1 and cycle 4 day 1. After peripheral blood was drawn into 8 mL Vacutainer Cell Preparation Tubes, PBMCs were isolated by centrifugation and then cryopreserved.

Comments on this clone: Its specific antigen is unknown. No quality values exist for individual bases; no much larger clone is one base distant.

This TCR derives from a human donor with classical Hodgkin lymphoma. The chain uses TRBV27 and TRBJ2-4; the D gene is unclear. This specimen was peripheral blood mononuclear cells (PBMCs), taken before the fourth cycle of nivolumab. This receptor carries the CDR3 CASSFGFLTKNIQYF. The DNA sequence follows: TGTGCCAGCAGTTTCGGGTTCTTGACCAAAAACATTCAGTACTTC.